This T cell receptor beta chain derives from a study of shared clonotypes between healthy human individuals. Details on this clone: Its target is unknown.

Overall study findings and caveats: Rarefaction exposed incomplete sorted-subset sequencing despite large depth.

Some clones are missing from TCRdb's copy, which holds only in-frame ones; the method was immunoSEQ multiplex PCR. The table lists roughly 1,000,000 clones, more than 75% of them singletons. V was clipped by 1 base and J by 4 bases; unmatched bases: 4. There are 15 residues in the CDR3. Germline lookup yields CDR1 SGHTA and CDR2 FQGNSA. Sequencing used memory CD4+ T cells from PBMCs. Subset here: CD45RA-negative fraction. The receptor was derived from a man in his late teens or twenties in good health. Some clones in this sample may be carry-over from other donors' samples. V gene TRBV7-2 combines with J gene TRBJ1-5, with TRBD1 matching 7 bases. CDR3 DNA sequence: TGTGCCAGCAGCTTAGTGGGACAGCAAAATCAGCCCCAGCATTTT. It is translated as CASSLVGQQNQPQHF.